The source of this T cell receptor beta chain is a study of T cell responses to AZD1222 COVID-19 vaccine (dated by TCRdb to the early 2020s). Background on the whole study: A total of just over 230 trial participants underwent TCR sequencing, of whom 207 had received two doses of AZD1222 and 26 had received two doses of the MenACWY control vaccine. Trial participants were enrolled by age into 18-55, 56-69 and 70-plus year subgroups, with roughly 150, 30 and 60 TCR-sequenced participants respectively. What the study reported, not specific to this receptor: Most participants were white British and females outnumbered males, and the authors suggested that clonal diversity may have been underestimated. The vaccine-associated CD4 TCRs covered the entire spike protein, and the dominant responses fell in regions 160-218 and 743-854. Conclusions about previously exposed vaccinees are limited, since just five to seven AZD1222 recipients were seropositive for SARS-CoV-2 at baseline. Nearly half of unique spike-specific TCRs reportedly recognized epitopes outside regions mutated in the B.1.351 and B.1.1.7 variants. After two AZD1222 doses, spike-specific TCR breadth and depth were significantly higher than at day 0 and than in MenACWY recipients. The 56-69-year group was small, and its depth increase did not reach significance, likely because of low power. No day 14 peak-response samples were available, so repertoires were characterized only after the peak T cell response.

The CDR3 regions of human TCRbeta chains were analyzed by immunosequencing. Turning to the authors' computational methods: TCRs in the repertoires were matched against a reference library of SARS-CoV-2-specific TCRs that had been generated with the MIRA antigen-specificity platform. Breadth meant the fraction of unique TCRs that were SARS-CoV-2-associated, whereas depth meant the fraction of total T cells that were SARS-CoV-2-associated. Each spike-specific TCR was assigned to its reactive spike region and to a CD4 or CD8 class using the MIRA data. Log10-transformed breadth and depth values were compared by one-way ANOVA with Sidak's multiple comparisons tests. The clones in this table, taken by TCRdb from immuneACCESS, are in-frame only. Not every clone is retained; where verified, under half of the shortfall comes from an unresolved V gene, and the cause of the rest is unknown. Clone size and V and J calls were adopted from that table, with D and trimming inferred from the DNA. The sample table lists tens of thousands of clones, approximately 88% of them with a count of one. The ten largest make up roughly 5.2% of the sample.

The CDR3 runs 15 residues from the cysteine to the phenylalanine. Only CDR3 DNA remains: 45 bases, in frame from the first base. For CDR1 and CDR2, the germline V gene lists SGHRS and YFSETQ. The V end gives up 6 bases and the J end 3 bases, leaving 7 bases in the junction not matched to a gene. With respect to this clone: Its antigen remains undetermined. Base qualities are not recorded, but no much larger clone differs from it by a single base.

What this sample's time point label stands for: about 28 days (+/-7) after the second vaccine dose. Because spike-specific TCR depth and breadth did not differ between the two schedules, AZD1222 recipients who got a second dose at roughly 4 weeks were pooled with those who got a second dose at roughly 12 weeks. Vaccinee samples came from UK trials COV001 and COV002, including a single-blind randomized controlled phase 2/3 trial of AZD1222 (ChAdOx1 nCoV-19) in healthy adults. For TCRbeta chain sequencing, PBMC samples were collected from trial participants at day 0 and at day 28 after the second dose.

The sequencing here drew on peripheral blood, taken 28 days after the second AZD1222 dose. The chain joins TRBV5-1 to TRBJ1-4, and TRBD1 matches 8 of the central bases. The sequence was collected from an adult who received the AZD1222 COVID-19 vaccine. The CDR3 sequence is CASKGGGQANEKLFF. The DNA sequence follows: TGCGCCAGCAAGGGTGGGGGACAGGCTAATGAAAAACTGTTTTTT.